These 20 T cell receptor beta chains were all obtained from the same sample, sequenced in a study of read filtering for tumor transcriptome and immune sequencing. This library used about 400 ng RNA and molecular barcoded adaptors spanning alpha/delta and beta/gamma chains. In TCRdb, the reads were re-called with MiXCR into one record per CDR3 protein. The sample has tens of thousands of distinct CDR3 sequences, around 20% seen once. Specimen: a population of CD138-negative cells sorted from bone marrow. The receptors shown here come from a donor over 35 with multiple myeloma.

This clonotype was found a few times. The chain uses TRBV3-1 and TRBJ2-5, with TRBD2 matching 10 bases. The V and J ends lost 0 bases and 7 bases, in that order; junction bases with no gene match: 8. Germline V gene sequence: CDR1 LGHDT, CDR2 YNNKEL (reference sequence). The length of the CDR3 is 16 residues. As DNA, the CDR3 is TGTGCCAGCAGCCAAGATCTGGCTAGCGGGAGATCGACCCAGTACTTC. Protein: CASSQDLASGRSTQYF.

Comments on this clonotype: Possible read error: a much larger clone is one base away. V gene TRBV28 combines with J gene TRBJ2-1, with 8 bases that match TRBD1. Germline CDR1 is MDHEN and CDR2 is SYDVKM. The CDR3 runs to 17 residues. CDR3 sequence reads: CASSLGRTGTGSNEQLF. Written as DNA, the CDR3 is TGTGCCAGCAGTTTGGGCCGAACCGGGACAGGTTCCAATGAGCAGCTCTTC. Variable domain in full (rest from reference TRBV28 and TRBJ2-1): DVKVTQSSRYLVKRTGEKVFLECVQDMDHENMFWYRQDPGLGLRLIYFSYDVKMKEKGDIPEGYSVSREKKERFSLILESASTNQTSMYLCASSLGRTGTGSNEQLFGPGTRLTVL.

J is TRBJ2-5 and V is TRBV7-9; the D gene is possibly TRBD2 (5 bases). CDR1 and CDR2 from the germline V gene are SEHNR and FQNEAQ (reference sequence). With 4 bases removed from V and 3 bases from J, the gap between germline ends came to 15 bases. CDR3 length: 15 residues. CDR3 protein: CASSYGPSGKETQYF. The DNA of the CDR3 is TGTGCCAGCAGCTACGGACCAAGCGGCAAAGAGACCCAGTACTTC.

This clonotype has a handful of counts. The junction departs from germline at one end; a sequencing error may be responsible. The chain links TRBV19 to TRBJ2-7; TRBD1 matches at 7 bases. Per the germline V gene, CDR1 is LNHDA and CDR2 is SQIVND (reference sequence). The CDR3 sequence is 15 residues long. The CDR3 DNA sequence: TGTACCAGTAGTATTAAGGCAGGGGGTTCGTACGAGCAGTACTTC. This codes for CTSSIKAGGSYEQYF.

With respect to this clonotype: Its ends do not fully match the called genes, so a read error is possible. The rearrangement links TRBV7-9 to TRBJ2-1, with TRBD2 matching 7 bases. Looked up from germline, CDR1 is SEHNR and CDR2 is FQNEAQ (reference sequence). This CDR3 has 13 amino acids. The CDR3: CASRREGYNEQIF. The CDR3 coding sequence is TGTGCCAGCAGAAGGGAGGGGTACAATGAGCAGATCTTC.

The chain recombines TRBV12-3 or TRBV12-4 with TRBJ2-3; D gene uncertain. V was pared by 6 bases and J by 7 bases, with 17 bases between. The length of the CDR3 is 14 residues. CDR3 loop: CASRLSTQSNTQYF. CDR3 bases: TGTGCCAGCAGATTAAGCACCCAATCGAATACGCAGTATTTT.

This clonotype occurred many times. V usage is TRBV7-9 and J usage is TRBJ2-7, with TRBD2 as a possible D gene (7 bases). The CDR3 loop spans 14 amino acids. The V end lost 5 bases, the J end lost 4 bases, and 15 bases lay between the germline ends. Germline V lookup: CDR1 SEHNR, CDR2 FQNEAQ (reference sequence). The CDR3 sequence is CASSPPGEGYEQYF. DNA for the CDR3: TGTGCCAGCAGCCCCCCAGGGGAGGGTTACGAGCAGTACTTC. The complete variable domain, with remaining parts taken from reference TRBV7-9 and TRBJ2-7, reads DTGVSQNPRHKITKRGQNVTFRCDPISEHNRLYWYRQTLGQGPEFLTYFQNEAQLEKSRLLSDRFSAERPKGSFSTLEIQRTEQGDSAMYLCASSPPGEGYEQYFGPGTRLTVT.

Remarks on this clonotype: Just one base apart from a much larger clone, this may be a read error. The chain recombines TRBV20-1 with TRBJ2-3; D gene uncertain. Germline V lookup: CDR1 DFQATT, CDR2 SNEGSKA (reference sequence). The CDR3 contains 12 residues. This chain's CDR3 is CSAYGQTATQSF. Written as DNA, the CDR3 is TGCAGTGCTTATGGCCAAACAGCCACGCAGTCTTTT.

In this sample, this clonotype turned up many times. The chain joins TRBV6-1 to TRBJ1-4; no reliable D call. Germline assignment: CDR1 MNHNS and CDR2 SASEGT. The CDR3 contains 15 residues. The ends were cut back, 3 bases at V and 5 bases at J, with 13 bases in the middle. The chain's CDR3 is CASSDSPGLNEKLFF. The CDR3 coding sequence is TGTGCCAGCAGTGATTCCCCGGGTTTAAATGAAAAACTGTTTTTT.

The chain is built from TRBV29-1 and TRBJ2-2; D unclear. CDR3 length: 14 residues. Trimming shortened V by 2 bases and J by 2 bases, and 9 bases separated the two germline ends. The germline V gene encodes CDR1 SQVTM and CDR2 ANQGSEA. The CDR3 reads CSVEFRANTGELFF. CDR3 in DNA: TGCAGCGTTGAATTTAGGGCAAACACCGGGGAGCTGTTTTTT.

This clonotype was counted at least ten times. The chain employs TRBV20-1 and TRBJ2-3; 11 bases match TRBD1. The V and J ends lost 2 bases and 1 base, in that order; junction bases with no gene match: 5. Germline V gene lookup returns CDR1 DFQATT and CDR2 SNEGSKA (reference sequence). CDR3 length: 16 amino acids. The CDR3 nucleotides read TGCAGTGCTAGACGGGGACAGGGGGGTCGCACAGATACGCAGTATTTT. Protein product: CSARRGQGGRTDTQYF.

This clonotype was observed at least ten times. CDR3 DNA: TGTGCCAGCAGCTTAGGGGACAGGGAGCTCGGGGAGCAGTACTTC. It is translated as CASSLGDRELGEQYF. The genes are TRBV7-9 and TRBJ2-7; 9 bases are a match to TRBD1. The CDR3 contains 15 residues. V was pared by 1 base and J by 7 bases, with 8 bases of the junction left unmatched. The germline gives CDR1 SEHNR, CDR2 FQNEAQ (reference sequence).

This clonotype was detected ten times or more. The rearrangement links TRBV6-5 to TRBJ1-1, with D uncertain. Looked up from germline, CDR1 is MNHEY and CDR2 is SVGAGI. The CDR3 has 15 residues. V lost 4 bases to trimming and J lost 1 base, with 13 bases between them. This chain's CDR3 is CASSSHLAENTEAFF. The CDR3, as DNA: TGTGCCAGCAGTTCTCATTTGGCAGAGAACACTGAAGCTTTCTTT.

Ten or more counts support this clonotype. The rearrangement uses TRBV30 and TRBJ2-1, with TRBD2 matching 12 bases. Trimming took 1 base from V and 3 from J; bases not matched to a gene: 4. This CDR3 region has 16 residues. The germline gives CDR1 GTSNPN, CDR2 SVGIG (reference sequence). CDR3 bases: TGTGCCTGGAGTGGACTAGCGGGAGCCAACTACAATGAGCAGTTCTTC. As protein: CAWSGLAGANYNEQFF.

This chain joins TRBV10-2 and TRBJ1-6; a possible D gene is TRBD1 (5 bases). V was clipped by 3 bases and J by 13 bases, with 13 bases between them. Per germline, CDR1 WSHSY and CDR2 SAAADI. The CDR3 has 13 amino acids. CDR3 coding DNA: TGCGCCAGCAGTGAATCTGGGACGGAGCCCCTCCACTTT. Translated, it gives CASSESGTEPLHF.

Worth noting for this clonotype: Possible read error: a much larger clone is one base away. The chain has TRBV4-1 and TRBJ1-4, with 8 bases lining up with TRBD1. Germline CDR1 is MGHRA and CDR2 is YSYEKL. This CDR3 has 16 amino acids. The J segment lost 7 bases and the V segment lost 4 bases, leaving 11 bases of the junction unmatched. The CDR3 loop is CASSPRTGWASEKLFF. As DNA, the CDR3 is TGCGCCAGCAGCCCAAGGACAGGGTGGGCTAGTGAAAAACTGTTTTTT.

About this clonotype itself: This may arise from a read error, as a much more abundant clone is one base away. The rearrangement joins TRBV11-2 to TRBJ2-1; D not certain. Trimming removed 1 base at V and 15 bases at J, with 13 bases between. CDR1 is SGHAT, CDR2 FQNNGV, per germline. The CDR3 runs to 12 residues. CDR3 loop: CASSLGLGPLFF. In DNA form, the CDR3 reads TGTGCCAGCAGCTTAGGTCTGGGTCCGCTGTTCTTC.

This clonotype appeared many times. The V and J genes are TRBV29-1 and TRBJ2-7; D is ambiguous. Germline V gene lookup returns CDR1 SQVTM and CDR2 ANQGSEA. The length of the CDR3 is 13 residues. The germline V and J ends were trimmed by 5 bases and 7 bases, with 18 bases remaining between them. CDR3 coding DNA: TGCAGCGTTCGGAAGGATACCCTGGGGGAGCAGTACTTC. Its translation: CSVRKDTLGEQYF.

About this clonotype itself: Mismatch with germline at one junction end may stem from a read error. This chain joins TRBV5-1 and TRBJ2-7; D gene ambiguous. The CDR3 is 14 residues long. Germline CDR1 reads SGHRS; CDR2 reads YFSETQ. CDR3 in DNA: TGCGCCAGCAGCCCTCTGGCGAGCTCCTACGAGCAGCACTTC. Protein product: CASSPLASSYEQHF.

The table lists this clonotype with a count of one. A read error may explain this, as a much larger clone is one base away. The rearrangement uses TRBV4-1 and TRBJ2-3, with 9 bases aligning to TRBD2. CDR3 length: 17 residues. Germline CDR1 is MGHRA and CDR2 is YSYEKL. The CDR3 DNA is TGCGCCAGCAGCCAGTCCGAGAGGCGGGAGGGCACAGATGCGCAGTATTTT. Its translation: CASSQSERREGTDAQYF.